This entry lists 26 T cell receptor beta chains sequenced from one sample in a study of response to subunit inactivated influenza vaccine (dated by TCRdb to the late 2010s). Library prep was done by RT-PCR. Sequenced using an Illumina HiSeq 2500. The public reads were reanalyzed by TCRdb: fastp trimming at Q25, MiXCR alignment, in-frame beta chains only. A single entry per CDR3 protein holds the most common genes and DNA from its merged rows. This sample has a few hundred thousand distinct CDR3 sequences in its table, and 11% of those were observed once. The ten largest make up about 10% of the sample. This sample also belongs to another study, concerning T cells expressing NK-cell markers. The second paper further reports: 5'RACE template switching, by which a universal primer site and unique molecular identifiers were added, was used to make TCR beta cDNA libraries.

Material: PBMCs from blood, obtained on the day of vaccination. These receptors originate from a man over 45 who received an inactivated influenza vaccine. Donor details come from another sample of the same person, matched by shared clones.

Details on this clonotype: A much larger clone differs from this one at a single base, so this may be a read error. The chain couples TRBV27 to TRBJ2-3; D might be TRBD2 (7 bases). Germline-derived CDR1 and CDR2 are MNHEY and SMNVEV (reference sequence). The CDR3 is 15 amino acids. CDR3: CPSSLGGGGTDTQYF. DNA for the CDR3: TGTCCCAGCAGTTTAGGAGGGGGGGGCACAGATACGCAGTATTTT.

In this sample, this clonotype turned up a few times. The chain is built from TRBV20-1 and TRBJ2-1, with TRBD2 identical over 7 bases. Unmatched junction bases numbered 6, after V lost 3 bases and J lost 4 bases. Germline values: CDR1 DFQATT, CDR2 SNEGSKA (reference sequence). This CDR3 contains 14 residues. The CDR3, as DNA: TGCAGTGCTAGTGCCCAGCGGGGTTACAATGAGCAGTTCTTC. It encodes CSASAQRGYNEQFF.

This clonotype has more than one count but fewer than ten. This rearrangement joins TRBV7-2 to TRBJ1-5; D gene unclear. The V and J ends lost 1 base and 3 bases respectively, with 10 bases between them. This CDR3 is built from 15 residues. From germline, CDR1 is SGHTA and CDR2 FQGNSA. The CDR3 here is CASSLGGRVNQPQHF. The CDR3 DNA follows: TGTGCCAGCAGCTTAGGCGGAAGAGTCAATCAGCCCCAGCATTTT.

V usage is TRBV6-2 or TRBV6-3 and J usage is TRBJ2-1, with 8 bases fitting TRBD1. V gave up 6 bases and J gave up 14 bases; unmatched junction bases: 9. CDR1 and CDR2 (germline): MNHEY, SVGEGT. This CDR3 is built from 12 residues. CDR3 nucleotides: TGTGCCAGCAGACACAGACAGGGGTGGGAGTTCTTC. Its translation is CASRHRQGWEFF.

This chain links TRBV10-3 with TRBJ1-3, with 8 bases identical to TRBD1. Germline V gene lookup returns CDR1 ENHRY and CDR2 SYGVKD. The CDR3 totals 15 residues. The V gene end was trimmed by 3 bases and the J gene end by 6 bases; junction bases not matched to a gene: 7. CDR3 residues: CAISDDRGMENTIYF. CDR3 bases: TGTGCCATCAGTGATGACAGGGGAATGGAAAACACCATATATTTT.

V usage is TRBV20-1 and J usage is TRBJ2-7; 9 bases align to TRBD2. V lost 3 bases, J lost 7 bases, and 10 bases stayed unmatched. This CDR3 has 14 residues. Germline CDR1 is DFQATT and CDR2 is SNEGSKA (reference sequence). The CDR3 is CSARVAGVLGEQYF. The CDR3 region has the DNA TGCAGTGCTAGGGTAGCGGGAGTTCTGGGTGAGCAGTACTTC.

The CDR3 region is CSAATRGITYGYTF. In DNA, the CDR3 is TGCAGTGCCGCAACCAGGGGGATAACCTATGGCTACACCTTC. The chain employs TRBV20-1 and TRBJ1-2; TRBD1 agrees at 7 bases. The CDR3 is 14 residues long. Trimming took 6 bases from V and 4 from J; bases not matched to a gene: 11. In germline, CDR1 is DFQATT, CDR2 SNEGSKA (reference sequence).

This clonotype occurred a few times. V and J are TRBV7-2 and TRBJ2-5, with 11 bases aligning to TRBD2. Germline CDR1 reads SGHTA; CDR2 reads FQGNSA. The CDR3 length is 15 residues. V was pared by 2 bases and J by 5 bases, with 4 bases of the junction left unmatched. The CDR3 region is CASSLMLAGGETQYF. The CDR3 DNA follows: TGTGCCAGCAGCTTAATGCTAGCGGGAGGCGAGACCCAGTACTTC.

The chain's CDR3 is CASSQDLVGYGELFF. Written as DNA, the CDR3 is TGCGCCAGCAGTCAAGACCTCGTGGGGTATGGGGAGCTGTTTTTT. V gene TRBV23-1 combines with J gene TRBJ2-2; D remains ambiguous. TRBV23-1 is treated as an ORF (open reading frame) with a function not yet certain. CDR3 size: 15 residues. V gave up 2 bases and J gave up 8 bases, with 15 bases separating them.

Notes on this clonotype: Relative to the germline gene, one junction end is altered; a read error may explain this. The rearrangement joins TRBV7-7 to TRBJ2-5, with D perhaps matching TRBD1 (6 bases). This CDR3 region has 13 residues. Germline loops: CDR1 SSHAT, CDR2 FNYEAQ (reference sequence). The CDR3 reads CASSPQGVGTQYF. The CDR3 nucleotides are TGTGCTAGCAGTCCACAGGGAGTTGGGACCCAGTACTTC. Variable domain in full (rest from reference TRBV7-7 and TRBJ2-5): GAGVSQSPRYKVTKRGQDVTLRCDPISSHATLYWYQQALGQGPEFLTYFNYEAQPDKSGLPSDRFSAERPEGSISTLTIQRTEQRDSAMYRCASSPQGVGTQYFGPGTRLLVL.

V is TRBV7-3 and J is TRBJ2-3, with D unclear. With 1 base removed from V and 4 bases from J, the gap between germline ends came to 12 bases. The CDR3 extends over 15 amino acids. Germline CDR1 SGHTA, CDR2 FQGTGA. CDR3 amino acids: CASSLIGGRSDTQYF. The CDR3 bases are TGTGCCAGCAGCTTAATCGGTGGTAGGTCAGATACGCAGTATTTT.

This clonotype was detected a few times. The genes are TRBV7-9 and TRBJ2-1, with D unresolved. Trimming pared 4 bases from V and 1 base from J, leaving 14 bases between. This CDR3 has 16 residues. Germline CDR1 reads SEHNR; CDR2 reads FQNEAQ (reference sequence). The DNA of the CDR3 is TGTGCCAGCAGCTCGCTCACGTACACATCCTACAATGAGCAGTTCTTC. Translated: CASSSLTYTSYNEQFF.

This clonotype was counted many times. V gene TRBV29-1 combines with J gene TRBJ1-1; 9 positions agree with TRBD1. V lost 7 bases, J lost 8 bases, and 5 bases stayed unmatched. CDR1 and CDR2 from the germline V gene are SQVTM and ANQGSEA. CDR3 length: 11 residues. The CDR3 is CSAGQGIEAFF. In DNA, the CDR3 is TGCAGCGCCGGACAGGGGATAGAAGCTTTCTTT.

The rearrangement links TRBV3-1 to TRBJ2-1; D gene unclear. The CDR3 runs to 12 residues. V lost 2 bases to trimming and J lost 9 bases, with 8 bases between them. Germline CDR1 reads LGHDT; CDR2 reads YNNKEL (reference sequence). CDR3 bases: TGTGCCAGCAGCCAATCCTTGGGTGAGCAGTTCTTC. Protein: CASSQSLGEQFF.

V is TRBV5-1 and J is TRBJ2-2; unclear D gene. In germline, CDR1 is SGHRS, CDR2 YFSETQ. The CDR3 runs to 17 residues. Trimming shortened V by 0 bases and J by 3 bases, and 15 bases separated the two germline ends. CDR3 nucleotide sequence: TGCGCCAGCAGCTTGGAAGCCAGAACTACGGACACCGGGGAGCTGTTTTTT. This gives the protein CASSLEARTTDTGELFF.

A few counts support this clonotype. This chain joins TRBV25-1 and TRBJ2-3, with TRBD2 as a possible D gene (5 bases). Germline V CDR1 and CDR2: MGHDK, SYGVNS. CDR3 size: 16 residues. The V gene lost 1 base and the J gene lost 0 bases, with 11 bases spanning the gap. CDR3 sequence (DNA): TGTGCCAGCAGTGAATCCCTCCGGGGTAGCACAGATACGCAGTATTTT. Translation gives CASSESLRGSTDTQYF.

This clonotype was seen a few times. The rearrangement joins TRBV20-1 to TRBJ1-5, with a possible D match to TRBD1 (6 bases). V was clipped by 5 bases and J by 2 bases, with 13 bases between them. The CDR3 runs 14 residues. Germline V gives CDR1 DFQATT, CDR2 SNEGSKA (reference sequence). The chain's CDR3 is CSAYPPGGNQPQHF. CDR3 nucleotide sequence: TGCAGTGCTTATCCGCCAGGGGGCAATCAGCCCCAGCATTTT.

In its sample, this clonotype was seen a few times. This rearrangement joins TRBV3-1 to TRBJ1-4; 8 bases fit TRBD1. The CDR3 is made up of 16 amino acids. Germline V lookup: CDR1 LGHDT, CDR2 YNNKEL (reference sequence). Trimming took 4 bases from V and 8 from J; bases not matched to a gene: 12. CDR3 sequence: CASSPTPPTGDEKLFF. For the CDR3, the DNA is TGTGCCAGCAGCCCTACTCCTCCGACAGGGGACGAAAAACTGTTTTTT.

As concerns this clonotype: This clone may be a read error of a much larger clone one base away. CDR3 in amino acids: CAIGQSPFF. The CDR3, as DNA: TGTGCCATCGGACAGTCTCCCTTTTTT. The chain employs TRBV7-2 and TRBJ1-1, with TRBD1 as a possible D gene (6 bases). Per the germline V gene, CDR1 is SGHTA and CDR2 is FQGNSA. The length of the CDR3 is 9 residues.

This clonotype appeared a few times. This rearrangement joins TRBV10-3 to TRBJ2-3, with D perhaps matching TRBD2 (6 bases). The germline V and J ends were trimmed by 5 bases and 0 bases, with 24 bases remaining between them. Germline V gene sequence: CDR1 ENHRY, CDR2 SYGVKD. The CDR3 runs 19 residues. The CDR3 nucleotides read TGTGCCATCAGTTCCGAGCGGGTCGGACCTCTAACTAGCACAGATACGCAGTATTTT. It specifies CAISSERVGPLTSTDTQYF.

This clonotype was seen only a few times. The CDR3 nucleotides read TGTGCCAGCAGCGAAAGGCCGGGGAACACTGAAGCTTTCTTT. It specifies CASSERPGNTEAFF. The chain carries TRBV7-3 and TRBJ1-1; D is unresolved. Looked up from germline, CDR1 is SGHTA and CDR2 is FQGTGA. The CDR3 has 14 residues. Trimming took off 5 bases at V and 1 base at J, with 11 bases between the two ends.

The chain links TRBV5-6 to TRBJ1-2, with TRBD1 as a possible D gene (5 bases). Trimming stripped 0 bases from V and 0 bases from J, with 12 bases between. The germline V gene has CDR1 SGHDT and CDR2 YYEEEE. The CDR3 totals 16 residues. For the CDR3, the DNA is TGTGCCAGCAGCTTGGACGGGGCCAAAACTAACTATGGCTACACCTTC. Amino acids: CASSLDGAKTNYGYTF.

V is TRBV20-1 and J is TRBJ1-2; 9 nucleotides align to TRBD1. The CDR3 is made up of 14 amino acids. Looked up from germline, CDR1 is DFQATT and CDR2 is SNEGSKA (reference sequence). V lost 3 bases and J lost 4; bases outside the gene matches: 6. The CDR3 reads CSASTGGATYGYTF. CDR3 DNA sequence: TGCAGTGCTAGCACAGGGGGCGCAACCTATGGCTACACCTTC.

The chain joins TRBV12-3 or TRBV12-4 to TRBJ2-3; no clear D. The V gene lost 3 bases and the J gene lost 3 bases, with 7 bases spanning the gap. This CDR3 has 13 residues. Here the CDR3 DNA reads TGTGCCAGCAGTTTTGTCAGAACAGATACGCAGTATTTT. Translating it yields CASSFVRTDTQYF.

This clonotype was seen many times. CDR3 amino acids: CASSPLAGFSYEQYF. CDR3 DNA sequence: TGTGCCAGCAGCCCCTTAGCGGGCTTTTCCTACGAGCAGTACTTC. This sequence joins TRBV7-2 and TRBJ2-7; TRBD2 aligns across 7 bases. The length of the CDR3 is 15 residues. V shed 5 bases, J shed 1 base, and the junction held 8 bases outside the gene matches. Germline values: CDR1 SGHTA, CDR2 FQGNSA.

V and J are TRBV24-1 and TRBJ1-2, with D hard to call. The CDR3 has 17 residues. Germline V gene data show CDR1 as KGHDR and CDR2 as SFDVKD. Trimming shortened V by 3 bases and J by 3 bases, and 19 bases separated the two germline ends. In DNA form, the CDR3 reads TGTGCCACCAGTGATCATCCGGGCTCCCATCAGGACTATGGCTACACCTTC. This sequence encodes CATSDHPGSHQDYGYTF.